This TCR beta chain was documented in a study of OX40 agonist ivuxolimab in advanced cancers. As for the study in general: Patients with hepatocellular carcinoma, melanoma, renal cell or head and neck cancer made up the dose-escalation patients. Study-wide points: Not determined was the antigen specificity of the expanded peripheral T cells.

About this clone itself: Its antigen is undetermined.

Germline-derived CDR1 and CDR2 are SGDLS and YYNGEE. This CDR3 has 13 amino acids. Trimming shortened V by 1 base and J by 0 bases, and 1 base separated the two germline ends. Using immunoSEQ multiplex PCR, the repertoire was profiled, and TCRdb retains in-frame clones only, with some absent. The sample holds around 45,000 clones, approximately 84% seen once. This TCR came from an adult with an advanced solid tumor such as melanoma, head and neck, liver or kidney cancer. Sequencing was performed on CD4+ or CD8+ T cells sorted from blood, taken in a trial of the OX40 agonist ivuxolimab. The chain couples TRBV9 to TRBJ1-4; no definite D call. The CDR3 protein is CASSVTTNEKLFF. As DNA, the CDR3 is TGTGCCAGCAGCGTAACAACTAATGAAAAACTGTTTTTT.